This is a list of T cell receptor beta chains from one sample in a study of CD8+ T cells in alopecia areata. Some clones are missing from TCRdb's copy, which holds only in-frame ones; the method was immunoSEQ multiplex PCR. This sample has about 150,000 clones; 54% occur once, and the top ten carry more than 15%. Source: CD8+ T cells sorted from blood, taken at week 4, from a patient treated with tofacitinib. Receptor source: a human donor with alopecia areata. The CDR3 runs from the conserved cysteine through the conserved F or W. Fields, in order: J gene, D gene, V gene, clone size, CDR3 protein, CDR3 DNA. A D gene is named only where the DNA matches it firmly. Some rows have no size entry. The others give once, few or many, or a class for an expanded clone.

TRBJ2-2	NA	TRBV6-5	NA	CASSYERPGELFF	TGTGCCAGCAGTTACGAGAGGCCCGGGGAGCTGTTTTTT
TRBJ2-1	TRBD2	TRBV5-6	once	CASSYWDYPNEQFF	TGTGCCAGCAGCTATTGGGACTACCCCAATGAGCAGTTCTTC
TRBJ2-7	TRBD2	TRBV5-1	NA	CASSAGGEAYEQYF	TGCGCCAGCAGTGCGGGAGGGGAGGCCTACGAGCAGTACTTC
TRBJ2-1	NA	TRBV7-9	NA	CASSYSGVAYNEQFF	TGTGCCAGCAGCTATTCAGGGGTAGCCTACAATGAGCAGTTCTTC
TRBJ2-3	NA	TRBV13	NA	CASSFITDTQYF	TGTGCCAGCAGCTTTATCACAGATACGCAGTATTTT
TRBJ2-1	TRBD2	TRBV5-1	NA	CASSFHPGGGGNEQFF	TGCGCCAGCAGCTTTCACCCCGGGGGGGGTGGCAATGAGCAGTTCTTC
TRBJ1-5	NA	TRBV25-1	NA	CASSMELGPQHF	TGTGCCAGCAGCATGGAGTTGGGCCCCCAGCATTTT
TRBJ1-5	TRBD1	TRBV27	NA	CASSDRGLSNQPQHF	TGTGCCAGCAGTGACAGGGGGCTTAGCAATCAGCCCCAGCATTTT
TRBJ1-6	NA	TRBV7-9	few	CASSLVMGDSPLHF	TGTGCCAGCAGCTTAGTCATGGGGGATTCACCCCTCCACTTT
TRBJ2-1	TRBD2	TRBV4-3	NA	CASSQVRGGAVYEQFF	TGCGCCAGCAGCCAAGTGCGCGGGGGGGCCGTCTATGAGCAGTTCTTC
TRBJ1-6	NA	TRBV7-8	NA	CASSLDLAGSVGSPLHF	TGTGCCAGCAGCTTAGATTTGGCAGGGTCAGTCGGTTCACCCCTCCACTTT
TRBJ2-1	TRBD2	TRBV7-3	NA	CASSIVAGSYNEQFF	TGTGCCAGCAGCATCGTAGCGGGGTCCTACAATGAGCAGTTCTTC
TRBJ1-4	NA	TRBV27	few	CASSPPGRNEKLFF	TGTGCCAGCAGTCCTCCGGGACGGAATGAAAAACTGTTTTTT
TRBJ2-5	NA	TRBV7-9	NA	CASSAVDSLGGQYF	TGTGCCAGCAGCGCCGTGGACAGCCTGGGGGGCCAGTACTTC
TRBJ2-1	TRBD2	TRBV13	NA	CASSLGPGGIYNEQFF	TGTGCCAGCAGCTTAGGCCCGGGGGGGATTTACAATGAGCAGTTCTTC
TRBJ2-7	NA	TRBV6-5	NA	CASRLIRADPYEQYF	TGTGCCAGCAGGTTGATAAGGGCGGACCCCTACGAGCAGTACTTC
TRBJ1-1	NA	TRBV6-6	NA	CASSYMNDRLAFF	TGTGCCAGCAGTTACATGAACGACAGGCTGGCTTTCTTT
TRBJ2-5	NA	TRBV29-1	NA	CSVEDPGMGFQETQYF	TGCAGCGTTGAAGATCCAGGGATGGGATTTCAGGAGACCCAGTACTTC
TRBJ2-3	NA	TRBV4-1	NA	CASSFRVGRTDTQYF	TGCGCCAGCAGCTTCCGAGTTGGGAGGACAGATACGCAGTATTTT
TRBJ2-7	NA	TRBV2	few	CASSVLLEQYF	TGTGCCAGCAGTGTCCTTCTCGAGCAGTACTTC
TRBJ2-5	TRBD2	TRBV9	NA	CASSVREGIQETQYF	TGTGCCAGCAGCGTCCGGGAGGGCATACAAGAGACCCAGTACTTC
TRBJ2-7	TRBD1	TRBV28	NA	CASNQGAHEQYF	TGTGCCAGCAACCAGGGGGCCCACGAGCAGTACTTC
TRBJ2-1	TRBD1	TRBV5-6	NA	CASSSTGTGNYNEQFF	TGTGCCAGCAGCTCCACCGGGACAGGGAACTACAATGAGCAGTTCTTC
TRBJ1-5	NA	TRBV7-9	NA	CASSPGGPQHF	TGTGCCAGCAGCCCCGGTGGGCCCCAGCATTTT
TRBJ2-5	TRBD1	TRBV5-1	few	CASSPNRQGAETQYF	TGCGCCAGCAGCCCAAATAGACAGGGGGCCGAGACCCAGTACTTC
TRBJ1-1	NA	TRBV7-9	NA	CASRDDTEAFF	TGTGCCAGCCGAGACGACACTGAAGCTTTCTTT
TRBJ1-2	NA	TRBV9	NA	CASSVGAGDVFYGYTF	TGTGCCAGCAGCGTAGGCGCGGGGGACGTTTTCTATGGCTACACCTTC
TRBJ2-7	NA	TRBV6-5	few	CASSYSSDYEQYF	TGTGCCAGCAGTTACTCTTCGGACTACGAGCAGTACTTC
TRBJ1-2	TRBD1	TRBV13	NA	CASSLVGTGFYGYTF	TGTGCCAGCAGCTTAGTGGGGACAGGATTCTATGGCTACACCTTC
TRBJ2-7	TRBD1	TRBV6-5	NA	CASTGGQGRSEQYF	TGTGCCAGCACTGGAGGACAGGGGCGTAGCGAGCAGTACTTC
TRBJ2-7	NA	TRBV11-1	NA	CASSFFTGNYEQYF	TGTGCCAGCAGCTTTTTTACAGGAAACTACGAGCAGTACTTC
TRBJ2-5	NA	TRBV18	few	CASSPDTLRPETQYF	TGTGCCAGCTCACCTGACACCTTGAGGCCAGAGACCCAGTACTTC
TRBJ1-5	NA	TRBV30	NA	CAWRDRDGSNQPQHF	TGTGCCTGGAGGGACCGGGACGGTAGCAATCAGCCCCAGCATTTT
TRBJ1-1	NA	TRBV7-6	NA	CASSLGELGTEAFF	TGTGCCAGCAGCTTAGGTGAGTTGGGCACTGAAGCTTTCTTT
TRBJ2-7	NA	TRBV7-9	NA	CASSSSDRADHEQYF	TGTGCCAGCAGCTCCTCGGACAGAGCCGACCACGAGCAGTACTTC
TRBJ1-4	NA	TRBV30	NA	CAWNNDLEDEKLFF	TGTGCCTGGAACAACGACCTCGAGGACGAAAAACTGTTTTTT
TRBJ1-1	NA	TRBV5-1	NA	CASSFNPQGRNTEAFF	TGCGCCAGCAGCTTCAACCCTCAGGGGAGGAACACTGAAGCTTTCTTT
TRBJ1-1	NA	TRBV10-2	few	CASRENTEAFF	TGCGCCAGCCGGGAGAACACTGAAGCTTTCTTT
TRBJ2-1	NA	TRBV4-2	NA	CASSLERHNEQFF	TGTGCCAGCAGCCTTGAGAGGCACAATGAGCAGTTCTTC
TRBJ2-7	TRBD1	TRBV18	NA	CASSPPGQGFHEQYF	TGTGCCAGCTCACCACCGGGACAGGGGTTCCACGAGCAGTACTTC
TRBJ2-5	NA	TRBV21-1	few	CASSKGQEETQYF	TGTGCCAGCAGCAAGGGACAGGAAGAGACCCAGTACTTC
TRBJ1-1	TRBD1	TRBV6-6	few	CASSPVQGGTEAFF	TGTGCCAGCAGCCCGGTACAGGGGGGCACTGAAGCTTTCTTT
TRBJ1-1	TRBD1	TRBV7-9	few	CASSPGQANTEAFF	TGTGCCAGCAGCCCGGGACAGGCCAACACTGAAGCTTTCTTT
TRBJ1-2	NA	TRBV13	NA	CASSLPGIYGYTF	TGTGCCAGCAGCTTACCGGGGATATATGGCTACACCTTC
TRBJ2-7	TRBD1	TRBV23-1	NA	CASSPGEGGTGESHEQYF	TGCGCCAGCAGTCCTGGAGAGGGCGGGACAGGGGAATCCCACGAGCAGTACTTC